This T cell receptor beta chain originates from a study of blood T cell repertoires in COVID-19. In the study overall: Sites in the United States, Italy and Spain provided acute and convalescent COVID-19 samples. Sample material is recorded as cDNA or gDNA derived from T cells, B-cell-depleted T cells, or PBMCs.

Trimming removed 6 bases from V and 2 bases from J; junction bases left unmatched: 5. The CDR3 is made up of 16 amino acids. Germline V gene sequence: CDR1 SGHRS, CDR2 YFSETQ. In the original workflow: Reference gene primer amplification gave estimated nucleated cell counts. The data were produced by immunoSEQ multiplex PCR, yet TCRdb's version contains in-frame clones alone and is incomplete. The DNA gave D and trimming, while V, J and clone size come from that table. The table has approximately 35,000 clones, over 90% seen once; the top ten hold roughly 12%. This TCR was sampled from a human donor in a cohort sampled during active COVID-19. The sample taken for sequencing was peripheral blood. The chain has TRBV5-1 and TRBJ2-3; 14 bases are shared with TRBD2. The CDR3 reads CASKGLAGGITDTQYF. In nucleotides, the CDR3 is TGCGCCAGCAAAGGACTAGCGGGAGGTATCACAGATACGCAGTATTTT.